This TCR beta chain is drawn from a study of T cells in Graves' hyperthyroidism and ophthalmopathy (dated by TCRdb to the late 2010s). Broadly, across the study: A discovery cohort of around 100 patients, 43 with Graves' ophthalmopathy and approximately 57 with stable Graves' hyperthyroidism, was used to find distinguishing TCR V-J signatures. Prospective prediction of ophthalmopathy was tested in an independent validation cohort of some 20 hyperthyroidism patients and around 16 patients who later progressed to ophthalmopathy. For training and testing, the 100 or so patients in the discovery cohort were randomly divided in a 7:3 ratio. In addition, the study compared T-cell repertoires in thyroid tissue and in blood from 6 or 7 Graves' hyperthyroidism patients. After sampling, hyperthyroidism patients received methimazole starting at 30 mg daily, and ophthalmopathy patients received high-dose intravenous methylprednisolone. The paper describes TCR Vbeta CDR3 sequencing of 120 to 150 peripheral blood samples, made up of approximately 40 ophthalmopathy patients, some 80 hyperthyroidism patients and about 17 progressor patients.

Taken from cysteine to phenylalanine, the CDR3 has 16 residues. The DNA shown is the 48-base CDR3, in frame from base 1. From V the trimming removes 3 bases and from J it removes 7 bases, while the gene matches leave 8 bases of the junction unaccounted for. From a lookup of the germline V gene (reference sequence), CDR1 and CDR2 are PRHDT and FYEKMQ. The paper as a whole reports these results and caveats: In validation, the model predicted progression to ophthalmopathy with approximately 70% sensitivity and around 72% specificity, a median of about six months before onset. Most expanded thyroid clonotypes (frequency above 0.001) were also found in blood, which suggests that blood repertoires may mirror thyroid immune responses. A model built on a 13 V-J signature distinguished ophthalmopathy from stable hyperthyroidism, reaching 85% to 90% sensitivity and 81.08% specificity in cross-validation and 80%/75% in testing. No statistical method was used to set the sample size in advance, and investigators knew the group allocation.

As regards this clonotype: The antigen this receptor binds is unknown. Base quality data are lacking; no much larger clone is found one base away.

Stable Graves' hyperthyroidism was defined as no progression to ophthalmopathy during 18 months of follow-up. Hyperthyroidism patients were newly diagnosed, had a disease duration of under 2 months, and were aged 18 to 65 years. Patients with uncontrolled infections, other autoimmune diseases, pregnancy or lactation were excluded. Clinical symptoms, serum thyroxine and TRAb, thyroid ultrasound, and orbital computed tomography formed the basis for the diagnoses. Total RNA was extracted with Trizol reagent, and quality was checked on an Agilent 2100 Bioanalyzer. The TCR beta CDR3 regions were amplified from RNA transcripts. The first round of RT-PCR for the TCR CDR3 was performed with the HTBI primer set and the Qiagen OneStep RT-PCR kit. A second multiplex PCR round built the libraries, followed by size selection and purification. Libraries were sequenced paired-end with 100 bp reads on an Illumina HiSeq2000. Per the source publication's procedure: SOAPnuke was used to process the raw data, removing reads that contained adapters or uncalled bases, had a mean Phred below 15, or lacked an exact match to the constant primer or identifier. High-quality paired reads were merged using COPE v1.2.5, and each unique nucleotide sequence was defined as a clonotype. MiTCR v1.1 was used to align clonotypes to the IMGT TRBV, TRBD and TRBJ reference segments. Only V-J combinations with frequency above 0.0001, covering approximately 99% of repertoires, were analysed. A TCS score was defined as the ratio of F50 (clonal expansion) to E x V (chaos), with BLOSUM62-based TCRdist applied between CDR3 peptides within each V-J. Welch's t-statistics and random forest reduced just over 500 V-J features to 13, which were used in a naive Bayes classifier (R e1071). The similarity between thyroid and blood repertoires was quantified using the Morisita-Horn index. Clones were called with MiXCR by TCRdb after fastp trimmed the public reads at Q25, and only in-frame beta chains were retained. Duplicate CDR3 protein sequences are folded into a single record with the most common DNA and genes. The V and J calls here are based on TCRdb, not the publication. This sample gives about 580,000 distinct CDR3 sequences in total; about 45% of them show up just once. Of the sample, around 8% is held by the ten largest clones.

The sequenced sample consisted of peripheral blood or thyroid tissue (not recorded which). The receptor was derived from a woman between 18 and 30 years old with Graves' hyperthyroidism. The chain links TRBV13 with TRBJ2-3, and 12 junction bases match TRBD2. The nucleotide sequence reads TGTGCCAGCAGCTTCCCCTCTAGCGGGAGGGGATATACGCAGTATTTT. Its amino acids are CASSFPSSGRGYTQYF.